The present entry profiles one T cell receptor (beta chain) with its context. Its target is not known. Profiled with immunoSEQ multiplex PCR; TCRdb holds only in-frame clones, not every one. The data contain some 14,000 clones, around 70% of them seen just once; the ten biggest clones take up approximately 14%. The CDR3 runs to 15 residues. V was pared by 2 bases and J by 4 bases, with 8 bases of the junction left unmatched. Germline lookup yields CDR1 SGDLS and CDR2 YYNGEE. This entry is derived from a study of tumor-infiltrating lymphocytes in localized non-small cell lung cancer. About the research overall: Several tumor histologies, both smoking statuses, and some post-neoadjuvant chemotherapy samples were included.

Study results and caveats: TCR sequencing covered a subset of patients with enough tissue. Higher tumor T cell infiltration than in uninvolved lung was supported by TCRbeta sequencing.

The sequencing sample was made of uninvolved lung tissue not adjacent to the tumor. The source is a human donor with non-small cell lung cancer. This rearrangement joins TRBV9 to TRBJ2-5; 7 bases are a match to TRBD2. CDR3 region: CASSVGGSQRETQYF. CDR3 nucleotide sequence: TGTGCCAGCAGCGTCGGCGGGAGCCAAAGAGAGACCCAGTACTTC.